Following are 26 T cell receptor beta chains from one sample sequenced in a study of cytomegalovirus exposure and HLA in healthy donors. It was with 60 Vbeta and 13 Jbeta primers that the PCR ran. Repertoires were generated with immunoSEQ multiplex PCR, while TCRdb's copy carries only in-frame clones and drops some. The table records under 200,000 clones, roughly 80% of them present only once. The sequenced material came from PBMCs. The source is a male donor in good health and CMV-seropositive.

This chain connects TRBV30 to TRBJ1-4; D unclear. The CDR3 is made up of 14 amino acids. V gave up 6 bases and J gave up 4 bases, with 15 bases separating them. Germline V lookup: CDR1 GTSNPN, CDR2 SVGIG (reference sequence). The CDR3 sequence is CACIPGAHNEKLFF. CDR3 bases: TGTGCCTGCATACCGGGAGCTCATAATGAAAAACTGTTTTTT.

Here the CDR3 DNA reads TGTGCCAGCAGCGCAGGCGCAGATACGCAGTATTTT. It specifies CASSAGADTQYF. This sequence joins TRBV6-1 and TRBJ2-3; D ambiguous. This CDR3 comprises 12 residues. The ends were cut back, 6 bases at V and 4 bases at J, with 8 bases in the middle. The germline V gene encodes CDR1 MNHNS and CDR2 SASEGT.

V usage is TRBV18 and J usage is TRBJ2-7; maybe TRBD2 (6 bases). This CDR3 is 14 amino acids long. The ends were cut back, 0 bases at V and 3 bases at J, with 9 bases in the middle. The germline V gene encodes CDR1 KGHSH and CDR2 LQKENI. DNA for the CDR3: TGTGCCAGCTCACCACCGGAGGGACTCTACGAGCAGTACTTC. As protein: CASSPPEGLYEQYF.

V is TRBV25-1 and J is TRBJ2-7, with D maybe TRBD2 (6 bases). The germline V and J ends were trimmed by 3 bases and 1 base, with 10 bases remaining between them. Per the germline V gene, CDR1 is MGHDK and CDR2 is SYGVNS. CDR3 size: 14 residues. The CDR3 DNA follows: TGTGCCAGCAGTGAGGCTAGCGTATCCTACGAGCAGTACTTC. It encodes CASSEASVSYEQYF.

This chain uses TRBV28 with TRBJ1-5, with unresolved D. This CDR3 contains 14 residues. Germline V lookup: CDR1 MDHEN, CDR2 SYDVKM. V was trimmed by 6 bases and J by 1 base, leaving 10 bases between them. CDR3 residues: CASSLSQSNQPQHF. For the CDR3, the DNA is TGTGCCAGCAGCCTGTCACAGAGCAATCAGCCCCAGCATTTT.

This clone was recorded a few times. The chain links TRBV27 to TRBJ1-6; no firm D call. V gave up 4 bases and J gave up 7 bases, with 5 bases separating them. CDR3 length: 12 residues. CDR1 is MNHEY and CDR2 is SMNVEV in the germline V gene (reference sequence). The CDR3 loop reads CASSSPNSPLHF. For the CDR3, the DNA is TGTGCCAGCAGTTCTCCCAATTCACCCCTCCACTTT.

The chain couples TRBV6-5 to TRBJ2-7; possible D gene TRBD1, 5 bases. CDR1 and CDR2 (germline): MNHEY, SVGAGI. Trimming cost V 0 bases and J 2 bases, with 11 bases left between them. The CDR3 runs 15 residues. In DNA, the CDR3 is TGTGCCAGCAGTTACTCGAATCAGGGCGCCTACGAGCAGTACTTC. Amino acids: CASSYSNQGAYEQYF.

The DNA for the CDR3 is TGTGCCATCAGTGAGGGACAGGGGATCGGCTACACCTTC. The encoded protein is CAISEGQGIGYTF. V gene TRBV10-3 combines with J gene TRBJ1-2; 9 bases are a match to TRBD1. The CDR3 loop spans 13 amino acids. Losses at the gene ends were 2 bases for V and 8 bases for J; bases not matched to a gene: 3. The germline gives CDR1 ENHRY, CDR2 SYGVKD.

The V call is TRBV10-2, the J call TRBJ2-7, with no clear D. CDR1 WSHSY and CDR2 SAAADI come from the germline V gene. The CDR3 loop spans 17 amino acids. Trimming cost V 3 bases and J 0 bases, with 18 bases left between them. The CDR3 protein is CASSDRDSFPPSYEQYF. CDR3 coding DNA: TGCGCCAGCAGTGACCGAGACTCGTTCCCGCCCTCCTACGAGCAGTACTTC.

Note on this clone: A read error may account for a junction end that differs from germline. The DNA for the CDR3 is TGTTCCAGCAGCTTACAGGGGGCAGTCCACATTCAGTACTTC. It is translated as CSSSLQGAVHIQYF. V is TRBV7-9 and J is TRBJ2-4; 9 bases are a match to TRBD1. Per germline, CDR1 SEHNR and CDR2 FQNEAQ (reference sequence). CDR3 length equals 14 residues.

The V and J genes are TRBV14 and TRBJ2-7, with 8 positions matching TRBD1. Germline loops: CDR1 SGHDN, CDR2 FVKESK. V dropped 4 bases and J dropped 3; count of bases not matched to a gene: 2. The CDR3 extends over 13 amino acids. Written as DNA, the CDR3 is TGTGCCAGCAGCCCCGGACAGGGCTACGAGCAGTACTTC. Translation gives CASSPGQGYEQYF.

CDR3 loop: CASSHTNTEAFF. The CDR3 nucleotides are TGTGCCAGCAGCCACACGAACACTGAAGCTTTCTTT. The gene calls are TRBV6-1 and TRBJ1-1; D call uncertain. This CDR3 region has 12 residues. V lost 6 bases, J lost 1 base, and 6 bases lay in between. Germline CDR1 MNHNS, CDR2 SASEGT.

The CDR3 DNA reads TGTGCCAGCAGCAGCTCGGGAGATGAAGCTTTCTTT. It specifies CASSSSGDEAFF. This chain links TRBV7-6 with TRBJ1-1, with D unclear. This CDR3 is 12 amino acids long. Deletions cut 5 bases from V and 7 bases from J, with 11 bases between. The germline V gene has CDR1 SGHVS and CDR2 FNYEAQ.

The rearrangement links TRBV7-9 to TRBJ2-5; 9 bases align to TRBD1. With 4 bases clipped from V and 7 bases from J, the junction kept 7 bases outside the gene matches. In germline, CDR1 is SEHNR, CDR2 FQNEAQ (reference sequence). The CDR3 is 14 amino acids. The CDR3 loop reads CASSSQDRGGTQYF. The DNA of the CDR3 is TGTGCCAGCAGCTCGCAGGACAGGGGAGGGACCCAGTACTTC.

The CDR3 is CASSPPGASNQPQHF. The CDR3 nucleotides are TGTGCCAGCAGCCCCCCGGGAGCTAGCAATCAGCCCCAGCATTTT. This chain uses TRBV7-9 with TRBJ1-5; D remains ambiguous. This CDR3 is built from 15 residues. Germline V gene data show CDR1 as SEHNR and CDR2 as FQNEAQ (reference sequence). Trimming stripped 5 bases from V and 0 bases from J, with 11 bases between.

J is TRBJ2-7 and V is TRBV7-8; 7 bases map to TRBD2. Germline CDR1 is SGHVS and CDR2 is FQNEAQ. CDR3 size: 14 residues. Trimming at V came to 1 base and at J to 5 bases, leaving 5 bases not matched to a gene. CDR3 in amino acids: CASSLGGSSHEQYF. The CDR3 bases are TGTGCCAGCAGCTTAGGCGGGAGTAGCCACGAGCAGTACTTC.

This clone has a handful of counts. V is TRBV7-6 and J is TRBJ2-1, with a possible D match to TRBD1 (6 bases). Germline CDR1 SGHVS, CDR2 FNYEAQ. The CDR3 spans 14 residues. Trimming cost V 5 bases and J 12 bases, with 20 bases left between them. This CDR3 is CASSPAGAPGVQFF. Written as DNA, the CDR3 is TGTGCCAGCAGCCCGGCAGGGGCCCCCGGGGTGCAGTTCTTC.

V and J are TRBV11-2 and TRBJ1-6, with D possibly being TRBD1 (6 bases). Trimming stripped 4 bases from V and 8 bases from J, with 12 bases between. The CDR3 contains 14 residues. Germline lookup yields CDR1 SGHAT and CDR2 FQNNGV. The DNA for the CDR3 is TGTGCCAGCAGCTCCTGGGACAATGATTCACCCCTCCACTTT. Its protein is CASSSWDNDSPLHF.

J is TRBJ1-5 and V is TRBV7-9, with D possibly being TRBD1 (5 bases). V lost 4 bases to trimming and J lost 3 bases, with 10 bases between them. The germline gives CDR1 SEHNR, CDR2 FQNEAQ (reference sequence). The CDR3 spans 14 residues. The CDR3 sequence: CASSSGGVNQPQHF. CDR3 nucleotides: TGTGCCAGCAGCTCCGGAGGGGTCAATCAGCCCCAGCATTTT.

This chain connects TRBV11-2 to TRBJ2-5; perhaps TRBD2 as D (6 bases). The ends were cut back, 4 bases at V and 5 bases at J, with 20 bases in the middle. CDR3 length equals 16 residues. Germline CDR1 and CDR2: SGHAT and FQNNGV. CDR3 nucleotides: TGTGCCAGCAGCTCGTCGGGCGGACTATACAAGGAGACCCAGTACTTC. It specifies CASSSSGGLYKETQYF.

V is TRBV7-6 and J is TRBJ2-7; 7 nucleotides match TRBD2. From germline, CDR1 is SGHVS and CDR2 FNYEAQ. The CDR3 extends over 17 amino acids. Losses at the gene ends were 1 base for V and 0 bases for J; bases not matched to a gene: 9. The CDR3 loop is CASSLEPGRTHSYEQYF. The CDR3 coding sequence is TGTGCCAGCAGCTTAGAGCCCGGGAGGACCCACTCCTACGAGCAGTACTTC.

The chain couples TRBV4-1 to TRBJ2-2, with D possibly TRBD1 on 6 matching bases. Trimming left V 2 bases short and J 5 bases short, with 12 bases between. This CDR3 spans 15 amino acids. Germline values: CDR1 MGHRA, CDR2 YSYEKL. The CDR3: CASSQRQGKTGELFF. CDR3 in DNA: TGCGCCAGCAGCCAAAGGCAGGGGAAAACCGGGGAGCTGTTTTTT.

This clone was seen more than once but under ten times. The rearrangement links TRBV7-6 to TRBJ1-1; 10 bases match TRBD1. Germline V gene lookup returns CDR1 SGHVS and CDR2 FNYEAQ. The CDR3 has 16 residues. V dropped 1 base and J dropped 3; count of bases not matched to a gene: 5. The DNA for the CDR3 is TGTGCCAGCAGCTTAGGAGCCGGGACAGGGGACACTGAAGCTTTCTTT. This sequence encodes CASSLGAGTGDTEAFF.

The chain couples TRBV19 to TRBJ2-5; a possible D gene is TRBD1 (5 bases). The germline V gene encodes CDR1 LNHDA and CDR2 SQIVND (reference sequence). Trimming removed 0 bases from V and 2 bases from J, with 10 bases in between. The CDR3 length is 15 residues. The CDR3 loop reads CASSIDRVGQETQYF. The CDR3 nucleotides are TGTGCCAGTAGTATAGACAGGGTAGGGCAAGAGACCCAGTACTTC.

The chain links TRBV10-2 to TRBJ1-4; possibly TRBD1 for D (5 bases). The CDR3 contains 12 residues. The V end lost 3 bases, the J end lost 11 bases, and 10 bases lay between the germline ends. Germline V CDR1 and CDR2: WSHSY, SAAADI. The CDR3 here is CASSEGVLKLFF. The CDR3 DNA is TGCGCCAGCAGTGAAGGGGTTTTGAAACTGTTTTTT.

This chain links TRBV4-1 with TRBJ1-1; unclear D gene. The CDR3 consists of 13 residues. Germline values: CDR1 MGHRA, CDR2 YSYEKL. Trimming left V 6 bases short and J 6 bases short, with 14 bases between. CDR3 DNA: TGCGCCAGCAGGATGGAGCGGGGTGCTGAAGCTTTCTTT. Its translation is CASRMERGAEAFF.